A single sample is the source of the 5 T cell receptor beta chains below, sequenced in a study of T cells in Graves' hyperthyroidism and ophthalmopathy. TCR beta CDR3 regions were amplified from RNA. The primer set for the first-round RT-PCR of the TCR CDR3 was HTBI. TCRdb redid the calling of the multiplex PCR reads with MiXCR, one entry per CDR3 protein. The table lists 300,000 to 450,000 distinct CDR3 sequences, approximately 18% of them singletons, with roughly 15% in the top ten. Source material: blood. These receptors all stem from a middle-aged woman with Graves' ophthalmopathy.

The chain's CDR3 is CASSPLAGGGYTF. CDR3 in DNA: TGTGCCAGCAGTCCCCTGGCAGGAGGTGGCTACACCTTC. This rearrangement joins TRBV28 to TRBJ1-2, with no clear D. Germline V CDR1 and CDR2: MDHEN, SYDVKM. CDR3 length: 13 residues. V lost 5 bases and J 7 bases, leaving 14 bases between the germline ends.

In its sample, this clonotype was seen many times. The CDR3 coding sequence is TGTGCCAGCAATCGGGACAGGGTTACCGGGGAGCTGTTTTTT. Protein product: CASNRDRVTGELFF. The V call is TRBV6-2 or TRBV6-3, the J call TRBJ2-2, with 9 nucleotides matching TRBD1. The V and J ends lost 7 bases and 5 bases, in that order; junction bases with no gene match: 5. CDR1 is MNHEY, CDR2 SVGEGT, per germline. This CDR3 contains 14 residues.

This clonotype occurred a few times. The J gene is TRBJ2-5, the V gene TRBV6-2 or TRBV6-3, with 8 bases that match TRBD2. This CDR3 is built from 20 residues. J was trimmed by 3 bases and V by 5 bases; bases with no gene match: 23. CDR1 and CDR2 (germline): MNHEY, SVGEGT. The CDR3 loop reads CASSPPSGGGVKTSEETQYF. The CDR3 nucleotides read TGTGCCAGCAGTCCCCCCTCGGGTGGGGGGGTGAAGACTAGCGAAGAGACCCAGTACTTC.

This clonotype was seen a single time. CDR3 loop: CATCPGTGGYGYTF. The CDR3 DNA reads as TGTGCCACCTGCCCCGGGACAGGGGGCTATGGCTACACCTTC. The V and J genes are TRBV28 and TRBJ1-2, with 11 bases lining up with TRBD1. The CDR3 contains 14 residues. CDR1 and CDR2 from the germline V gene are MDHEN and SYDVKM. Trimming removed 10 bases from V and 4 bases from J; junction bases left unmatched: 8.

This clonotype was found many times. This rearrangement joins TRBV27 to TRBJ2-7; no definite D call. The CDR3 totals 12 residues. The germline V gene encodes CDR1 MNHEY and CDR2 SMNVEV (reference sequence). V was clipped by 8 bases and J by 2 bases, with 10 bases between them. CDR3 sequence: CASSKGPYEQYF. As DNA, the CDR3 is TGTGCCAGCTCTAAGGGTCCCTACGAGCAGTACTTC.